The 16 T cell receptor beta chains in this list originate from one sample, sequenced in a study of technical replicates of blood from several donors (dated by TCRdb to about 2017). Libraries were made using the immunoSEQ multiplex PCR assay. Here the immuneACCESS table is served through TCRdb, limited to in-frame sequences with V and J called. Missing clones are a known gap in these copies; in checked studies unresolved V genes cover under half, and the rest lacks a known reason. The sample profile shows under 75,000 clones; just under 95% of them were found once. The top ten clonotypes cover over 0.35% of the sample. Specimen: T cells isolated from PBMCs. The receptors were gathered from a human donor in good health.

The chain joins TRBV28 to TRBJ1-4, with 11 bases matching TRBD1. The junction had 8 bases not matched to a gene; V was cut back by 7 bases and J by 7 bases. The CDR3 loop spans 15 amino acids. Germline values: CDR1 MDHEN, CDR2 SYDVKM. The CDR3 DNA sequence: TGTGCCAGCACTCCTGCGGACAGGGGGCCTGAAAAACTGTTTTTT. Translation gives CASTPADRGPEKLFF.

This rearrangement joins TRBV7-9 to TRBJ2-3, with D hard to call. V lost 7 bases and J lost 7, with 15 bases in between. CDR1 and CDR2 (germline): SEHNR, FQNEAQ (reference sequence). The CDR3 is 13 residues long. Written as DNA, the CDR3 is TGTGCCAGCACCCCAAGCCCGTCGTATACGCAGTATTTT. Translated: CASTPSPSYTQYF.

This clone was detected once. The V call is TRBV27, the J call TRBJ2-1; D gene ambiguous. V was trimmed by 3 bases and J by 5 bases, leaving 8 bases between them. Germline V gene data show CDR1 as MNHEY and CDR2 as SMNVEV (reference sequence). This CDR3 contains 13 residues. CDR3 amino acids: CASSLGQDNEQFF. CDR3 nucleotides: TGTGCCAGCAGTTTGGGCCAAGACAATGAGCAGTTCTTC.

The chain is built from TRBV2 and TRBJ1-2; D gene uncertain. Trimming shortened V by 4 bases and J by 5 bases, and 11 bases separated the two germline ends. Germline V gene sequence: CDR1 SNHLY, CDR2 FYNNEI. The CDR3 totals 13 residues. CDR3 DNA: TGTGCCAGCAGTGTCGAGAACTCGTATGGCTACACCTTC. Translation: CASSVENSYGYTF.

The chain carries TRBV27 and TRBJ2-7; D may be TRBD1 (5 bases). Trimming shortened V by 0 bases and J by 3 bases, and 18 bases separated the two germline ends. The CDR3 has 17 residues. Germline-derived CDR1 and CDR2 are MNHEY and SMNVEV (reference sequence). The CDR3 protein is CASSLSIRGPAYYEQYF. CDR3 sequence (DNA): TGTGCCAGCAGTTTATCGATAAGGGGTCCGGCCTACTACGAGCAGTACTTC.

This chain links TRBV30 with TRBJ2-3; the D gene is possibly TRBD1 (5 bases). Trimming left V 5 bases short and J 3 bases short, with 9 bases between. The CDR3 extends over 12 amino acids. In germline, CDR1 is GTSNPN, CDR2 SVGIG (reference sequence). This chain's CDR3 is CAWARQTDTQYF. The CDR3 bases are TGTGCCTGGGCAAGACAGACAGATACGCAGTATTTT.

This clone was observed once. The rearrangement joins TRBV4-1 to TRBJ2-1; D possibly corresponds to TRBD1 (5 bases). V lost 0 bases and J 7 bases, leaving 16 bases between the germline ends. Germline lookup yields CDR1 MGHRA and CDR2 YSYEKL. The CDR3 has 16 amino acids. The CDR3 protein is CASSQEVSQGLNEQFF. CDR3 coding DNA: TGCGCCAGCAGCCAAGAGGTGTCGCAGGGTTTGAATGAGCAGTTCTTC.

The V gene is TRBV4-1, the J gene TRBJ1-1; a possible D gene is TRBD1 (5 bases). V lost 4 bases and J lost 4, with 13 bases in between. The CDR3 extends over 14 amino acids. The germline gives CDR1 MGHRA, CDR2 YSYEKL. The CDR3 reads CASSPVEGSTEAFF. The CDR3, as DNA: TGCGCCAGCAGCCCCGTGGAGGGGAGCACTGAAGCTTTCTTT.

The CDR3 DNA reads TGTGCCAGCAGTTATCGGGACAGGGTCGACGAGCAGTACTTC. It encodes CASSYRDRVDEQYF. The genes are TRBV6-6 and TRBJ2-7; 9 positions agree with TRBD1. This CDR3 contains 14 residues. V lost 3 bases to trimming and J lost 5 bases; unmatched junction nucleotides: 5. Per the germline V gene, CDR1 is MNHNY and CDR2 is SVGAGI (reference sequence).

This chain uses TRBV19 with TRBJ1-5; 7 bases match TRBD1. In germline, CDR1 is LNHDA, CDR2 SQIVND (reference sequence). V lost 7 bases to trimming and J lost 0 bases; unmatched junction nucleotides: 6. The CDR3 extends over 15 amino acids. The CDR3: CASIKDRNSNQPQHF. The DNA of the CDR3 is TGTGCCAGTATCAAGGACAGGAATAGCAATCAGCCCCAGCATTTT.

This chain joins TRBV30 and TRBJ2-5; no clear D. Germline CDR1 reads GTSNPN; CDR2 reads SVGIG (reference sequence). Between the trimmed V and J ends, which lost 3 bases and 7 bases, there was a span of 15 bases. The CDR3 length is 13 residues. The CDR3 sequence is CAWRVAGTWTQYF. The CDR3 DNA is TGTGCCTGGAGGGTGGCAGGTACCTGGACCCAGTACTTC.

The chain employs TRBV2 and TRBJ2-7; the match to TRBD1 covers 7 bases. The CDR3 is 15 residues long. From germline, CDR1 is SNHLY and CDR2 FYNNEI. J gave up 3 bases and V 4 bases, and 9 bases lay outside the gene matches. CDR3 sequence reads: CASSVSGTDYYEQYF. CDR3 nucleotide sequence: TGTGCCAGCAGTGTCTCCGGGACAGACTACTACGAGCAGTACTTC.

The chain links TRBV6-1 to TRBJ2-7; D unclear. The V and J ends lost 5 bases and 6 bases respectively, with 11 bases between them. The CDR3 has 12 residues. CDR1 is MNHNS, CDR2 SASEGT, per germline. In nucleotides, the CDR3 is TGTGCCAGCAGTAAGTCGAGATTCGAGCAGTACTTC. This translates into CASSKSRFEQYF.

The chain uses TRBV7-3 and TRBJ1-2; 7 bases align to TRBD1. The germline V gene encodes CDR1 SGHTA and CDR2 FQGTGA. CDR3 length: 16 amino acids. V lost 0 bases to trimming and J lost 4 bases; unmatched junction nucleotides: 8. CDR3 DNA: TGTGCCAGCAGCTTAACTCGGACAGGCCATCTCTATGGCTACACCTTC. Its protein is CASSLTRTGHLYGYTF.

The V and J genes are TRBV19 and TRBJ1-1, with 7 bases that match TRBD1. Germline V gives CDR1 LNHDA, CDR2 SQIVND (reference sequence). Germline trimming cut 6 bases from V and 3 bases from J; bases unmatched to any gene: 4. This CDR3 has 13 amino acids. The CDR3: CASSYDRDTEAFF. CDR3 nucleotide sequence: TGTGCCAGTAGCTATGACAGGGACACTGAAGCTTTCTTT.

V is TRBV6-5 and J is TRBJ1-1; 7 positions agree with TRBD1. The ends lost 9 bases at V and 8 bases at J; junction bases unmatched: 9. Germline lookup yields CDR1 MNHEY and CDR2 SVGAGI. The CDR3 is 12 residues long. CDR3 nucleotide sequence: TGTGCCAGTCTGGGACAGTTCAGAGAAGCTTTCTTT. Protein product: CASLGQFREAFF.